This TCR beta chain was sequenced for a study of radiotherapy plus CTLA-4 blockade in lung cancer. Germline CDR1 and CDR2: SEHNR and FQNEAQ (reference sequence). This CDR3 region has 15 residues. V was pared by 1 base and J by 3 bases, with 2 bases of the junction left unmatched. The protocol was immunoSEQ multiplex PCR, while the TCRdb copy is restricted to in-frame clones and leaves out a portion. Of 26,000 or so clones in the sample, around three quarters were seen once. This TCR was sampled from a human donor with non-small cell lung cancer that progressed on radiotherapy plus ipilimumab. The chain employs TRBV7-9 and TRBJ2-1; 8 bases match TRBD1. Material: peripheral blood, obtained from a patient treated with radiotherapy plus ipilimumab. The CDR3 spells CASSLGQGYYNEQFF. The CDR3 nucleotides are TGTGCCAGCAGCTTAGGACAGGGGTACTACAATGAGCAGTTCTTC.